Below, 28 T cell receptor beta chains from the same sample are listed, as sequenced in a study of T-cell reconstitution after alpha-beta-depleted transplantation in children. Preparation of the TCRbeta library used unique molecular identifiers. A single record per CDR3 protein comes from TCRdb applying MiXCR to the PCR reads. The data show approximately 490,000 distinct CDR3 sequences, around 12% seen once. The source was PBMCs from the stem cell graft donor, collected from the stem cell graft. These receptors were collected from a human donor who donated a stem cell graft to a child with combined immunodeficiency.

V and J are TRBV6-1 and TRBJ2-7; 7 bases map to TRBD1. The germline V gene encodes CDR1 MNHNS and CDR2 SASEGT. V trimming: 6 bases; J trimming: 3 bases; junction bases outside the gene matches: 8. The length of the CDR3 is 14 residues. This chain's CDR3 is CASSPDRSNYEQYF. CDR3 bases: TGTGCCAGCAGCCCGGACAGGTCCAACTACGAGCAGTACTTC.

This clonotype was seen repeatedly, ten times or more. This rearrangement joins TRBV6-4 to TRBJ2-4; 15 nucleotides line up with TRBD2. The V segment lost 1 base and the J segment 8 bases; nucleotides outside the gene matches: 6. Germline CDR1 and CDR2: MRHNA and SNTAGT. The CDR3 totals 17 residues. CDR3 residues: CASSDLGLAGGRDIQYF. The CDR3 DNA reads as TGTGCCAGCAGTGACTTGGGACTAGCGGGGGGAAGAGACATTCAGTACTTC.

The table lists this clonotype with a few counts. The gene calls are TRBV10-2 and TRBJ2-1; TRBD2 is a possible D gene (6 bases). The V end lost 5 bases, the J end lost 7 bases, and 18 bases lay between the germline ends. The CDR3 consists of 15 residues. The germline V gene has CDR1 WSHSY and CDR2 SAAADI. The CDR3 sequence: CASSPGLWSINEQFF. DNA of the CDR3: TGCGCCAGCAGTCCGGGACTCTGGAGCATTAATGAGCAGTTCTTC.

This clonotype occurred a few times. J is TRBJ2-1 and V is TRBV7-8, with 8 bases identical to TRBD2. With 5 bases clipped from V and 3 bases from J, the junction kept 9 bases outside the gene matches. This CDR3 has 16 residues. Germline V CDR1 and CDR2: SGHVS, FQNEAQ. CDR3 sequence (DNA): TGTGCCAGCAGCCCCCCGGGTAGCGGGGTCTACAATGAGCAGTTCTTC. Its protein product is CASSPPGSGVYNEQFF.

The V gene is TRBV7-3, the J gene TRBJ2-2; D perhaps matches TRBD1 (5 bases). Germline loops: CDR1 SGHTA, CDR2 FQGTGA. The CDR3 is made up of 17 amino acids. V was shortened by 1 base and J by 3 bases, with 15 bases between the two germline ends. The CDR3 reads CASSLNPGLQDTGELFF. The CDR3 DNA sequence: TGTGCCAGCAGCTTAAATCCCGGTTTACAGGACACCGGGGAGCTGTTTTTT. Supplemented by reference TRBV7-3 and TRBJ2-2, the full variable domain reads GAGVSQTPSNKVTEKGKYVELRCDPISGHTALYWYRQSLGQGPEFLIYFQGTGAADDSGLPNDRFFAVRPEGSVSTLKIQRTERGDSAVYLCASSLNPGLQDTGELFFGEGSRLTVL.

The chain joins TRBV18 to TRBJ2-5; D may be TRBD1 or TRBD2 (5 bases each). The V end lost 3 bases, the J end lost 5 bases, and 16 bases lay between the germline ends. The V gene's germline CDR1 is KGHSH and CDR2 LQKENI. CDR3 length: 15 residues. The CDR3 region has the DNA TGTGCCAGCTCACCTAGCGCCAGGGCGCGGGAGACCCAGTACTTC. Translating it yields CASSPSARARETQYF.

The sample holds a few counts of this clonotype. The chain couples TRBV24-1 to TRBJ2-5; a possible D gene is TRBD1 (5 bases). Germline loops: CDR1 KGHDR, CDR2 SFDVKD. V was pared by 0 bases and J by 1 base, with 11 bases between. This CDR3 has 16 amino acids. CDR3 protein: CATSDLGDQGQETQYF. The CDR3, as DNA: TGTGCCACCAGTGATTTGGGAGACCAGGGCCAAGAGACCCAGTACTTC.

The gene calls are TRBV21-1 and TRBJ2-1; the D call in the table, TRBD1, was not verified against the DNA. TRBV21-1 is assigned pseudogene status. CDR3 length: 14 amino acids. The CDR3 DNA reads TGTGCCAGCTGGGGGGGCGTATCCTACAATGAGCAGTTCTTC. Amino acid sequence: CASWGGVSYNEQFF.

This clonotype was seen ten or more times. J is TRBJ2-7 and V is TRBV28, with TRBD1 identical over 7 bases. V gave up 6 bases and J gave up 4 bases; unmatched junction bases: 6. Germline V gene data show CDR1 as MDHEN and CDR2 as SYDVKM. This CDR3 is 13 amino acids long. The CDR3 DNA is TGTGCCAGCAGAGGTTGGGACAGATACGAGCAGTACTTC. Protein: CASRGWDRYEQYF.

Turning to this clonotype: The junction differs from germline at one of its ends, possibly a read error. The J gene is TRBJ1-2, the V gene TRBV24-1; 7 bases agree with TRBD1. CDR1 KGHDR and CDR2 SFDVKD come from the germline V gene. This CDR3 is built from 16 residues. CDR3 loop: CATSDPGTAPLYGYPF. For the CDR3, the DNA is TGTGCCACCAGTGATCCGGGGACAGCCCCCCTCTATGGCTACCCCTTC.

This clonotype has a count of ten or more. The rearrangement links TRBV6-5 to TRBJ2-2, with TRBD1 identical over 7 bases. The CDR3 length is 15 residues. V lost 0 bases and J lost 4; bases outside the gene matches: 2. CDR1 is MNHEY and CDR2 is SVGAGI in the germline V gene. The CDR3 bases are TGTGCCAGCAGTTACTCAGACAGGGTCACCGGGGAGCTGTTTTTT. This translates into CASSYSDRVTGELFF.

V usage is TRBV11-3 and J usage is TRBJ2-5; 12 bases fit TRBD1. Per germline, CDR1 SGHNT and CDR2 YENEEA. V gave up 4 bases and J gave up 5 bases; unmatched junction bases: 11. There are 17 residues in the CDR3. The CDR3 sequence is CASSSYSGTGGWETQYF. Written as DNA, the CDR3 is TGTGCCAGCAGCTCCTACTCCGGGACAGGGGGCTGGGAGACCCAGTACTTC.

This clonotype was observed many times. This chain connects TRBV2 to TRBJ1-2, with TRBD1 as a possible D gene (5 bases). V was trimmed by 6 bases and J by 4 bases, leaving 12 bases between them. Germline V lookup: CDR1 SNHLY, CDR2 FYNNEI. There are 13 residues in the CDR3. The CDR3 loop reads CASRTDSLYGYTF. CDR3 DNA: TGTGCCAGCAGAACAGACAGCCTCTATGGCTACACCTTC.

This clonotype was seen more than once but under ten times. The chain carries TRBV12-3 or TRBV12-4 and TRBJ1-1; 7 bases agree with TRBD1. The junction had 3 bases not matched to a gene; V was cut back by 3 bases and J by 2 bases. The CDR3 contains 14 residues. DNA for the CDR3: TGTGCCAGCAGTTTGGAGGGGGCAAACACTGAAGCTTTCTTT. Its translation: CASSLEGANTEAFF.

This rearrangement joins TRBV4-2 to TRBJ2-7; no reliable D call. The ends were cut back, 0 bases at V and 3 bases at J, with 18 bases in the middle. Germline assignment: CDR1 LGHNA and CDR2 YNFKEQ. This CDR3 contains 17 residues. DNA of the CDR3: TGTGCCAGCAGCCAAGATTTTGGCCTAGGTGGGGACTACGAGCAGTACTTC. Its translation: CASSQDFGLGGDYEQYF.

This clonotype has just a few counts. V gene TRBV6-2 or TRBV6-3 combines with J gene TRBJ1-5; the D is unclear. Trimming took off 9 bases at V and 4 bases at J, with 7 bases between the two ends. The CDR3 spans 11 residues. Germline CDR1 and CDR2: MNHEY and SVGEGT. The CDR3 DNA is TGTGCCAGTGGTGTAAATCAGCCCCAGCATTTT. It translates to CASGVNQPQHF.

This clonotype was seen at least ten times. The chain carries TRBV12-3 or TRBV12-4 and TRBJ1-1; D gene uncertain. V was trimmed by 5 bases and J by 3 bases, leaving 10 bases between them. CDR3 length: 13 amino acids. CDR3 coding DNA: TGTGCCAGCAGTCCGACTAGGGACACTGAAGCTTTCTTT. It is translated as CASSPTRDTEAFF.

The V call is TRBV5-1, the J call TRBJ2-3; either TRBD1 or TRBD2 may supply D (6 bases each). The germline gives CDR1 SGHRS, CDR2 YFSETQ. CDR3 length equals 14 residues. Trimming cost V 6 bases and J 10 bases, with 21 bases left between them. The CDR3 reads CASTPWRGAFSQYF. CDR3 bases: TGCGCCAGCACCCCTTGGAGGGGGGCCTTTTCGCAGTATTTT.

This clonotype turned up a few times. The V call is TRBV7-9, the J call TRBJ1-5; D unresolved. This CDR3 is 14 amino acids long. Trimming left V 1 base short and J 7 bases short, with 11 bases between. Germline CDR1 reads SEHNR; CDR2 reads FQNEAQ (reference sequence). CDR3 sequence: CASSLDGVGQPQHF. The CDR3 coding sequence is TGTGCCAGCAGCTTAGACGGGGTTGGGCAGCCCCAGCATTTT.

The chain couples TRBV29-1 to TRBJ1-1, with TRBD1 as a possible D gene (5 bases). The CDR3 contains 12 residues. The germline CDR1 and CDR2 sequences are SQVTM and ANQGSEA. V was shortened by 7 bases and J by 1 base, with 10 bases between the two germline ends. CDR3: CSGGTANTEAFF. In DNA form, the CDR3 reads TGCAGCGGTGGGACGGCGAACACTGAAGCTTTCTTT.

The table lists this clonotype with a few counts. V gene TRBV5-1 combines with J gene TRBJ2-5; tentative D call: TRBD2 (6 bases). The length of the CDR3 is 17 residues. CDR1 and CDR2 from the germline V gene are SGHRS and YFSETQ. V lost 0 bases, J lost 3 bases, and 18 bases lay in between. For the CDR3, the DNA is TGCGCCAGCAGCTTGGGATTCGCGGGGAACCCGAAAGAGACCCAGTACTTC. Amino acid sequence: CASSLGFAGNPKETQYF.

This chain uses TRBV29-1 with TRBJ2-7; D unresolved. CDR1 and CDR2 from the germline V gene are SQVTM and ANQGSEA. V was pared by 0 bases and J by 3 bases, with 6 bases between. This CDR3 comprises 12 residues. The CDR3 protein is CSVEDLRYEQYF. In DNA form, the CDR3 reads TGCAGCGTTGAAGATTTGCGCTACGAGCAGTACTTC.

This clonotype occurred many times. This rearrangement joins TRBV4-3 to TRBJ1-1; D possibly corresponds to TRBD1 (5 bases). V was pared by 0 bases and J by 4 bases, with 9 bases between. Germline CDR1 reads LGHNA; CDR2 reads YSLEER. This CDR3 is built from 14 residues. CDR3 coding DNA: TGCGCCAGCAGCCAAGATTTGGGGGTCACTGAAGCTTTCTTT. Encoded protein: CASSQDLGVTEAFF.

This clonotype was seen a few times. Here the CDR3 DNA reads TGCAGCGCTGTGGGCCAGGGGGCGGGGGAGCAGTACTTC. It encodes CSAVGQGAGEQYF. This chain joins TRBV29-1 and TRBJ2-7; 8 bases fit TRBD1. The germline CDR1 and CDR2 sequences are SQVTM and ANQGSEA. V trimming: 7 bases; J trimming: 7 bases; junction bases outside the gene matches: 12. The CDR3 runs to 13 residues.

This clonotype was found a few times. The V and J genes are TRBV12-3 or TRBV12-4 and TRBJ1-1; D might be TRBD1 (5 bases). The length of the CDR3 is 14 residues. V was cut by 3 bases and J by 4 bases, with 12 bases left in between. CDR3 in DNA: TGTGCCAGCAGTTTGATGGGGGGTATCACTGAAGCTTTCTTT. This sequence encodes CASSLMGGITEAFF.

This clonotype showed up many times. V gene TRBV11-1 combines with J gene TRBJ2-2; possibly TRBD1 for D (7 bases). V was clipped by 5 bases and J by 0 bases, with 13 bases between them. Germline assignment: CDR1 SGHAT and CDR2 FQDESV (reference sequence). The CDR3 extends over 16 amino acids. The CDR3: CASSQGGDPNTGELFF. In DNA, the CDR3 is TGTGCCAGCAGCCAGGGGGGCGACCCGAACACCGGGGAGCTGTTTTTT.

This clonotype was detected ten times or more. This chain joins TRBV20-1 and TRBJ2-5; D is perhaps TRBD2 (6 bases). Looked up from germline, CDR1 is DFQATT and CDR2 is SNEGSKA (reference sequence). V dropped 5 bases and J dropped 4 bases, with 17 bases sitting between them. CDR3 size: 14 residues. This CDR3 reads CSAFKADGGETQYF. The CDR3 nucleotides are TGCAGTGCTTTCAAGGCAGACGGGGGAGAGACCCAGTACTTC.

V usage is TRBV30 and J usage is TRBJ1-5; 8 nucleotides match TRBD1. The CDR3 contains 13 residues. In germline, CDR1 is GTSNPN, CDR2 SVGIG (reference sequence). Trimming at V came to 2 bases and at J to 5 bases, leaving 2 bases not matched to a gene. The CDR3 loop reads CAWSHRGDQPQHF. In DNA, the CDR3 is TGTGCCTGGAGTCACAGGGGGGATCAGCCCCAGCATTTT.